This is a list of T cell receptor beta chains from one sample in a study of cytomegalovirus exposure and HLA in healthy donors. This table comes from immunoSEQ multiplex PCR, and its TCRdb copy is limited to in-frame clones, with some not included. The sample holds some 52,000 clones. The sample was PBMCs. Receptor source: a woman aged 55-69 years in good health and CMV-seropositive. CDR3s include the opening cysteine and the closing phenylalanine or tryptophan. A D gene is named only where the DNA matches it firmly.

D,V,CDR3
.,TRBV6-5,CASSRTTNTGELFF
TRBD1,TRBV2,CASSHHGQGNTEAFF
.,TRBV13,CASSSQAYGETQYF
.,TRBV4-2,CASSPTVIGAGANVLTF
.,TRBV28,CASRAQGGTYEQYF
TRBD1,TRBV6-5,CASWRSDRGSYEQYF
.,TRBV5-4,CASSLGATHGVPYGYTF
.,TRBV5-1,CASSPTGLGQETQYF
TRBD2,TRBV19,CASSWRGGGYEQYF
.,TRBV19,CASSILRGALYNEQFF
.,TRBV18,CASSPGQGTDNEQFF
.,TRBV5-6,CASSPTGTANTEAFF
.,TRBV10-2,CASSEAPGHGSPLHF
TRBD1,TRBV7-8,CASSVLGTGFNQPQHF
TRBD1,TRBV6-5,CASSYSTGHGNQPQHF
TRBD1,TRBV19,CASSIGQGARGTEAFF
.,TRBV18,CASSPLKGINTEAFF
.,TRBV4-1,CASSLRTARQYEQYF
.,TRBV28,CASQRGGRSGYTF
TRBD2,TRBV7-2,CASSLSSGSYNEQFF
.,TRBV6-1,CASSRTGRAYEQYF